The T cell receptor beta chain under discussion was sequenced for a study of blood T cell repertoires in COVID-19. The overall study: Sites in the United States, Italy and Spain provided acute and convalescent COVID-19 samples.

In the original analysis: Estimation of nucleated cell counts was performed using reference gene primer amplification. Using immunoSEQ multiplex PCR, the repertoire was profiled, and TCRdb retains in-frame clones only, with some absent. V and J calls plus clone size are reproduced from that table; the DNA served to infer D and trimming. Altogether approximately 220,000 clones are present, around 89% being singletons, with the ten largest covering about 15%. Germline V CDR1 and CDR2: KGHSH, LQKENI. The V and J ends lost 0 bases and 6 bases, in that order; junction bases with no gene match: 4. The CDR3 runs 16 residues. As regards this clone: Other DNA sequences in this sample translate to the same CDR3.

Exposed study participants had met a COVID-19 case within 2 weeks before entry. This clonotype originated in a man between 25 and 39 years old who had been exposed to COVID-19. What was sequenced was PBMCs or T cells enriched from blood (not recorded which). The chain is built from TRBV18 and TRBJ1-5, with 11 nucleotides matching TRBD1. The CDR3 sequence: CASSPPGQGAGQPQHF. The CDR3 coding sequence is TGTGCCAGCTCACCACCAGGACAGGGGGCGGGTCAGCCCCAGCATTTT.